This is a list of T cell receptor beta chains from one sample in a study of Ad26.COV2.S vaccination and SARS-CoV-2 variants. Method: immunoSEQ multiplex PCR; TCRdb's copy keeps in-frame clones and lacks some. The table shows approximately 350,000 clones, with roughly 91% occurring only once. Material: peripheral blood, obtained in a trial of Ad26.COV2.S vaccine versus placebo. The receptors here all came from a person between 18 and 65 years old who received the Ad26.COV2.S COVID-19 vaccine or a placebo. Each CDR3 is given without its conserved first and last residue.

J gene: TRBJ1-1; V gene: TRBV30; CDR3 protein: AWSVGQNTEAF
J gene: TRBJ1-1; V gene: TRBV6-5; CDR3 protein: ASSRTGGLGTEAF
J gene: TRBJ1-1; V gene: TRBV4-1; CDR3 protein: ASSHPEGAVNTEAF
J gene: TRBJ1-2; V gene: TRBV5-6; CDR3 protein: ASSQDEIGYGYT
J gene: TRBJ1-5; V gene: TRBV29-1; CDR3 protein: SVVYGTGHQPQH
J gene: TRBJ1-5; V gene: TRBV6-1; CDR3 protein: ASSEGPGNQPQH
J gene: TRBJ1-5; V gene: TRBV11-2; CDR3 protein: ASSLGGGTYQPQH
J gene: TRBJ2-6; V gene: TRBV19; CDR3 protein: ASSRGLGSGANVLT
J gene: TRBJ2-2; V gene: TRBV28; CDR3 protein: ASSPITGQGAGELF
J gene: TRBJ2-7; V gene: TRBV6-2/TRBV6-3; CDR3 protein: ASSYLEGPPAYEQY
J gene: TRBJ1-1; V gene: TRBV3-1/TRBV3-2; CDR3 protein: ASSQDGGFTEAF
J gene: TRBJ2-6; V gene: TRBV4-3; CDR3 protein: ASSIGGTGANVLT
J gene: TRBJ1-2; V gene: TRBV20-1; CDR3 protein: SASLLRGYT
J gene: TRBJ2-7; V gene: TRBV25-1; CDR3 protein: ASSELEEGPYEQY
J gene: TRBJ2-1; V gene: TRBV14; CDR3 protein: ASSQEWWGLNEQF
J gene: TRBJ2-3; V gene: TRBV15; CDR3 protein: ATSISLPGADTQY
J gene: TRBJ2-2; V gene: TRBV5-1; CDR3 protein: ASRSNTGELF
J gene: TRBJ2-4; V gene: TRBV18; CDR3 protein: ASSPQGAAKNIQY
J gene: TRBJ2-7; V gene: TRBV6-6; CDR3 protein: ASSNLTGDSSYEQY
J gene: TRBJ1-2; V gene: TRBV4-2; CDR3 protein: ASSQDRDTFWGYT
J gene: TRBJ1-1; V gene: TRBV11-1; CDR3 protein: ASSLEGLVTEAF
J gene: TRBJ2-7; V gene: TRBV6-2/TRBV6-3; CDR3 protein: ASSNWGQGAGSYEQY
J gene: TRBJ2-1; V gene: TRBV9; CDR3 protein: ASSQIPGFNEQF
J gene: TRBJ2-7; V gene: TRBV30; CDR3 protein: AWAGLALSEQY
J gene: TRBJ2-6; V gene: TRBV5-1; CDR3 protein: ASSLDRGVFNSGANVLT
J gene: TRBJ1-1; V gene: TRBV5-5; CDR3 protein: ASSLAGTGFTEAF
J gene: TRBJ2-1; V gene: TRBV7-9; CDR3 protein: ASSSPDRRNEQF
J gene: TRBJ2-7; V gene: TRBV2; CDR3 protein: ASSAQGPSYEQY
J gene: TRBJ2-7; V gene: TRBV6-2/TRBV6-3; CDR3 protein: ASSYRGEQY
J gene: TRBJ1-1; V gene: TRBV11-3; CDR3 protein: ASGWDRDSEAF
J gene: TRBJ2-1; V gene: TRBV7-9; CDR3 protein: ASSLGQGLRDEQF
J gene: TRBJ2-3; V gene: TRBV6-1; CDR3 protein: ASSERREDTQY
J gene: TRBJ1-5; V gene: TRBV19; CDR3 protein: ASSIQAYNQPQH
J gene: TRBJ2-5; V gene: TRBV12-3/TRBV12-4; CDR3 protein: ASSPDGVTQY
J gene: TRBJ1-2; V gene: TRBV6-5; CDR3 protein: ASGNSWVYGYT
J gene: TRBJ2-7; V gene: TRBV27; CDR3 protein: ASSPRPSGYEQY
J gene: TRBJ2-3; V gene: TRBV10-3; CDR3 protein: AITRDQRLDTQY
J gene: TRBJ1-2; V gene: TRBV3-1/TRBV3-2; CDR3 protein: ASSLPANYGYT
J gene: TRBJ1-3; V gene: TRBV3-1/TRBV3-2; CDR3 protein: ASSGDVHSGNTIY
J gene: TRBJ1-2; V gene: TRBV19; CDR3 protein: ASSTTGDNYGYT
J gene: TRBJ2-7; V gene: TRBV6-2/TRBV6-3; CDR3 protein: ASSLMGYEQY
J gene: TRBJ1-2; V gene: TRBV12-5; CDR3 protein: ASGSVKQGTNYGYT
J gene: TRBJ1-1; V gene: TRBV2; CDR3 protein: ASSERVQAF
J gene: TRBJ2-1; V gene: TRBV4-2; CDR3 protein: ASSQDWAGGPNEQF
J gene: TRBJ1-2; V gene: TRBV6-5; CDR3 protein: ASSLTGVGYT
J gene: TRBJ2-1; V gene: TRBV7-2; CDR3 protein: ATARGGSGEQF
J gene: TRBJ2-7; V gene: TRBV5-8; CDR3 protein: ASSLVAGAPYEQY
J gene: TRBJ1-1; V gene: TRBV6-5; CDR3 protein: ASRTGGGTEAF
J gene: TRBJ2-2; V gene: TRBV7-3; CDR3 protein: ASSFGVNTGELF